The 27 T cell receptor beta chains presented below share a single source sample, sequenced in a study of blood T cell repertoires in COVID-19. This table comes from immunoSEQ multiplex PCR, and its TCRdb copy is limited to in-frame clones, with some not included. The data show 130,000 to 150,000 clones, with approximately 86% seen just once and around 3.1% held by the top ten. Sequencing input: peripheral blood. Source of these receptors: a woman in her forties with active or convalescent COVID-19.

This clone appeared once. The CDR3 sequence: CASSRRLAGNTGELFF. The CDR3 nucleotides read TGCGCCAGCAGCCGCCGACTAGCGGGGAACACCGGGGAGCTGTTTTTT. The chain uses TRBV5-1 and TRBJ2-2, with 10 bases that match TRBD2. Germline V gene data show CDR1 as SGHRS and CDR2 as YFSETQ. V dropped 4 bases and J dropped 1; count of bases not matched to a gene: 4. The CDR3 is 16 amino acids.

V is TRBV4-1 and J is TRBJ2-1; 15 nucleotides agree with TRBD2. V was pared by 0 bases and J by 4 bases, with 7 bases of the junction left unmatched. This CDR3 is 19 amino acids long. CDR1 is MGHRA, CDR2 YSYEKL, per germline. The CDR3 DNA reads as TGCGCCAGCAGCCAAGAACCCTCCGGGACTAGCGGGAGGTACAATGAGCAGTTCTTC. Protein product: CASSQEPSGTSGRYNEQFF.

This chain uses TRBV29-1 with TRBJ2-7; D uncertain. Trimming took off 4 bases at V and 0 bases at J, with 10 bases between the two ends. CDR1 and CDR2 (germline): SQVTM, ANQGSEA. This CDR3 has 13 residues. This CDR3 is CSVGLAGSYEQYF. The CDR3 DNA reads TGCAGCGTTGGTTTGGCAGGCTCCTACGAGCAGTACTTC.

As concerns this clone: The sample holds other DNA sequences that translate to the same CDR3. The gene calls are TRBV19 and TRBJ1-2, with 9 bases that match TRBD1. The CDR3 is made up of 13 amino acids. The V segment lost 3 bases and the J segment 5 bases; nucleotides outside the gene matches: 1. Germline V gives CDR1 LNHDA, CDR2 SQIVND (reference sequence). CDR3 region: CASSIGQGYGYTF. In nucleotides, the CDR3 is TGTGCCAGTAGTATCGGACAGGGGTATGGCTACACCTTC.

This chain links TRBV5-6 with TRBJ1-6; tentatively, D is TRBD1 (6 bases). Trimming cost V 4 bases and J 2 bases, with 10 bases left between them. CDR1 and CDR2 (germline): SGHDT, YYEEEE. The CDR3 length is 15 residues. CDR3 in amino acids: CASSTDRPYNSPLHF. CDR3 in DNA: TGTGCCAGCAGCACGGACAGACCCTATAATTCACCCCTCCACTTT.

The chain links TRBV11-2 to TRBJ2-7; tentative D call: TRBD2 (5 bases). The CDR3 sequence is 14 residues long. Germline values: CDR1 SGHAT, CDR2 FQNNGV. Trimming left V 4 bases short and J 2 bases short, with 12 bases between. CDR3 loop: CASSSRLHAYEQYF. Written as DNA, the CDR3 is TGTGCCAGCAGCTCTAGACTACATGCCTACGAGCAGTACTTC. Based on the CDR3 plus reference TRBV11-2 and TRBJ2-7, the full variable domain is EAGVAQSPRYKIIEKRQSVAFWCNPISGHATLYWYQQILGQGPKLLIQFQNNGVVDDSQLPKDRFSAERLKGVDSTLKIQPAKLEDSAVYLCASSSRLHAYEQYFGPGTRLTVT.

With regard to this clone: A read error may account for a junction end that differs from germline. This rearrangement joins TRBV7-7 to TRBJ1-1, with D unclear. Germline lookup yields CDR1 SSHAT and CDR2 FNYEAQ (reference sequence). The CDR3 has 13 amino acids. The chain's CDR3 is CASSLGENTEAFF. For the CDR3, the DNA is TGTGCTAGCAGCTTAGGAGAGAACACTGAAGCTTTCTTT.

The chain employs TRBV6-6 and TRBJ2-1, with 13 bases matching TRBD2. Germline V gene sequence: CDR1 MNHNY, CDR2 SVGAGI (reference sequence). Unmatched junction bases numbered 4, after V lost 5 bases and J lost 6 bases. This CDR3 spans 15 amino acids. CDR3 DNA: TGTGCCAGCAGTCAAAGGACTAGCGGGAGCAATGAGCAGTTCTTC. Protein sequence: CASSQRTSGSNEQFF.

This chain joins TRBV5-6 and TRBJ1-2, with a possible D match to TRBD1 (5 bases). The CDR3 has 13 amino acids. Deletions cut 2 bases from V and 5 bases from J, with 10 bases between. Germline V lookup: CDR1 SGHDT, CDR2 YYEEEE. The CDR3: CASSFSQAYGYTF. CDR3 DNA: TGTGCCAGCAGCTTTTCACAGGCATATGGCTACACCTTC.

The chain couples TRBV18 to TRBJ1-5, with 8 positions matching TRBD1. The V segment lost 3 bases and the J segment 2 bases; nucleotides outside the gene matches: 6. From germline, CDR1 is KGHSH and CDR2 LQKENI. The CDR3 extends over 16 amino acids. The CDR3 DNA sequence: TGTGCCAGCTCACCTACGCCGGGACAGGGCAATCAGCCCCAGCATTTT. This codes for CASSPTPGQGNQPQHF.

The J gene is TRBJ2-7, the V gene TRBV5-6; tentative D call: TRBD1 (5 bases). V shed 4 bases and J shed 2 bases, with 22 bases lying between them. Germline V lookup: CDR1 SGHDT, CDR2 YYEEEE. The CDR3 is 17 amino acids. The CDR3 sequence is CASSLSDSWRIPYEQYF. The DNA of the CDR3 is TGTGCCAGCAGCCTCAGCGACAGCTGGAGAATCCCCTACGAGCAGTACTTC.

CDR3 region: CASTRQEASGTGELFF. The CDR3 DNA is TGTGCCAGCACTCGGCAAGAGGCTAGCGGAACCGGGGAGCTGTTTTTT. The gene calls are TRBV28 and TRBJ2-2, with 7 bases identical to TRBD2. In germline, CDR1 is MDHEN, CDR2 SYDVKM. The CDR3 runs to 16 residues. The J segment lost 5 bases and the V segment lost 7 bases, leaving 13 bases of the junction unmatched.

The chain uses TRBV28 and TRBJ1-1; D perhaps matches TRBD1 (5 bases). This CDR3 spans 16 amino acids. Trimming took 4 bases from V and 2 from J, leaving 17 bases between them. Per the germline V gene, CDR1 is MDHEN and CDR2 is SYDVKM. The CDR3 nucleotides are TGTGCCAGCAGTTCCTGGCGTGGGGGAGGCAACACTGAAGCTTTCTTT. Translation: CASSSWRGGGNTEAFF.

The J gene is TRBJ1-4, the V gene TRBV19; 11 bases are a match to TRBD1. V shed 6 bases and J 7 bases; nucleotides not matched to a gene: 7. Per the germline V gene, CDR1 is LNHDA and CDR2 is SQIVND (reference sequence). The CDR3 loop spans 15 amino acids. DNA for the CDR3: TGTGCCAGTAGGCCGGACAGGGGGCGGAGTGAAAAACTGTTTTTT. This sequence encodes CASRPDRGRSEKLFF.

The genes are TRBV7-2 and TRBJ2-3, with 9 bases that match TRBD1. V lost 2 bases, J lost 5 bases, and 5 bases stayed unmatched. The CDR3 length is 15 residues. Germline V gene lookup returns CDR1 SGHTA and CDR2 FQGNSA. The CDR3 nucleotides are TGTGCCAGCAGCTTACTGGGACAGGGTCGAGATACGCAGTATTTT. Its translation is CASSLLGQGRDTQYF.

The chain links TRBV28 to TRBJ2-1; D possibly corresponds to TRBD2 (5 bases). In germline, CDR1 is MDHEN, CDR2 SYDVKM. The CDR3 has 16 amino acids. V lost 4 bases to trimming and J lost 4 bases, with 17 bases between them. The CDR3 is CASSSPRGSAYNEQFF. The CDR3 DNA reads TGTGCCAGCAGTTCCCCGAGAGGTAGCGCGTACAATGAGCAGTTCTTC.

J is TRBJ1-1 and V is TRBV28; weak D call: TRBD1 (6 bases). Germline lookup yields CDR1 MDHEN and CDR2 SYDVKM. The length of the CDR3 is 15 residues. Between the trimmed V and J ends, which lost 2 bases and 6 bases, there was a span of 16 bases. DNA for the CDR3: TGTGCCAGCAGTTTAATACAGCGGGACACCCCTGAAGCTTTCTTT. This encodes CASSLIQRDTPEAFF.

This clone was seen once. This chain connects TRBV4-1 to TRBJ1-5; TRBD1 might be the D (5 bases). Per the germline V gene, CDR1 is MGHRA and CDR2 is YSYEKL. Trimming shortened V by 0 bases and J by 6 bases, and 15 bases separated the two germline ends. The CDR3 runs 16 residues. The CDR3 DNA reads TGCGCCAGCAGCCAAGATCAGGAGGGGCTCGGTCAGCCCCAGCATTTT. It yields the protein CASSQDQEGLGQPQHF.

The chain has TRBV28 and TRBJ1-3; a possible D gene is TRBD1 (5 bases). Looked up from germline, CDR1 is MDHEN and CDR2 is SYDVKM. V lost 2 bases and J 2 bases, leaving 10 bases between the germline ends. This CDR3 is 15 amino acids long. CDR3 region: CASSLGPGTGNTIYF. The CDR3 region has the DNA TGTGCCAGCAGTTTAGGCCCAGGGACTGGAAACACCATATATTTT.

The chain uses TRBV7-2 and TRBJ2-4, with D possibly being TRBD1 (7 bases). This CDR3 spans 14 amino acids. Per the germline V gene, CDR1 is SGHTA and CDR2 is FQGNSA. The V gene lost 5 bases and the J gene lost 7 bases, with 15 bases spanning the gap. CDR3 loop: CASSVKQGRNIQYF. In nucleotides, the CDR3 is TGTGCCAGCAGCGTAAAACAGGGGAGGAACATTCAGTACTTC.

The chain has TRBV12-3 or TRBV12-4 and TRBJ2-7; 8 nucleotides line up with TRBD1. The trim removed 5 bases at V and 5 bases at J, leaving 5 bases unmatched. The CDR3 is made up of 13 amino acids. CDR3 protein: CASSRNRGDEQYF. In DNA form, the CDR3 reads TGTGCCAGCAGTCGAAACAGGGGGGACGAGCAGTACTTC.

The V call is TRBV6-1, the J call TRBJ1-1, with a tentative D call TRBD1 (5 bases). Trimming stripped 1 base from V and 2 bases from J, with 14 bases between. CDR3 length equals 16 residues. Looked up from germline, CDR1 is MNHNS and CDR2 is SASEGT. The CDR3 protein is CASSEVATRGNTEAFF. CDR3 coding DNA: TGTGCCAGCAGTGAAGTGGCGACGCGGGGCAACACTGAAGCTTTCTTT.

The rearrangement links TRBV5-5 to TRBJ2-7; unclear D gene. The CDR3 is made up of 14 amino acids. With 0 bases removed from V and 0 bases from J, the gap between germline ends came to 7 bases. CDR1 and CDR2 (germline): SGHKS, YYEKEE (reference sequence). DNA for the CDR3: TGTGCCAGCAGCTTGGTGGCCACCTCCTACGAGCAGTACTTC. Translated, it gives CASSLVATSYEQYF.

The count of this clone is one. A junction boundary mismatches the germline segment, possibly from a read error. The V and J genes are TRBV28 and TRBJ2-4; maybe TRBD2 (6 bases). This CDR3 spans 12 amino acids. Germline V gives CDR1 MDHEN, CDR2 SYDVKM. The CDR3 is CASSLLTGTAHF. In nucleotides, the CDR3 is TGTGCCAGCAGTCTTCTCACCGGGACTGCCCACTTC.

This clone was seen only once. The chain is built from TRBV6-2 or TRBV6-3 and TRBJ2-1; 8 nucleotides match TRBD2. CDR1 MNHEY and CDR2 SVGEGT come from the germline V gene. There are 16 residues in the CDR3. V shed 4 bases, J shed 2 bases, and the junction held 7 bases outside the gene matches. The CDR3 region has the DNA TGTGCCAGCAGTTCGGCAGCGGGAGAACCCTACAATGAGCAGTTCTTC. It specifies CASSSAAGEPYNEQFF.

The rearrangement uses TRBV27 and TRBJ2-2, with 8 bases lining up with TRBD1. Trimming cost V 4 bases and J 5 bases; bases outside gene matches: 9. Germline assignment: CDR1 MNHEY and CDR2 SMNVEV (reference sequence). The CDR3 contains 16 residues. The CDR3 DNA is TGTGCCAGCAGTTCCTGGACAGGGAAAGGGACCGGGGAGCTGTTTTTT. Translated, it gives CASSSWTGKGTGELFF.

This clone was detected once. V gene TRBV2 combines with J gene TRBJ1-6, with D possibly being TRBD1 (6 bases). This CDR3 has 16 residues. Germline V gene lookup returns CDR1 SNHLY and CDR2 FYNNEI. Trimming took off 6 bases at V and 14 bases at J, with 26 bases between the two ends. The CDR3 DNA sequence: TGTGCCAGCAGCTTACCCTCGGGACACCCCTTGTTAGCCCTCCACTTT. It is translated as CASSLPSGHPLLALHF.